This T cell receptor beta chain was recorded in a study of T cell repertoires in cytomegalovirus infection. Study-wide context: Both a matching HLA type and CMV infection were indicated by public TCR beta signatures. Points from the study as a whole: Accumulated public TCR beta family frequency recognized individuals carrying CMV together with the relevant HLA. CMV-specific TCR beta clonotypes restricted by HLA-C were the ones dominating the ex vivo response.

The CDR3 sequence is 20 residues long. The V segment lost 5 bases and the J segment 1 base; nucleotides outside the gene matches: 21. CDR1 is SGHTA, CDR2 FQGNSA, per germline. In this sample, this clonotype turned up many times. What it binds is not known. TCRdb redid the calling of the reads with MiXCR, one entry per CDR3 protein. The sample has about 330,000 distinct CDR3 sequences, more than 8% seen once. The clonotype originates from a human donor in good health (CMV status not recorded). Some clones in this sample may be carry-over from other donors' samples. Material: PBMCs. J is TRBJ2-7 and V is TRBV7-2; 9 nucleotides line up with TRBD2. The chain's CDR3 is CASSPFAGGPSRAPSYEQYF. The CDR3 DNA sequence: TGTGCCAGCAGCCCATTCGCGGGAGGGCCGTCCCGGGCTCCTTCCTACGAGCAGTACTTC.